This T cell receptor (beta chain) stems from a study of shared clonotypes between healthy human individuals. This CDR3 has 14 amino acids. The V gene lost 6 bases and the J gene lost 0 bases, with 9 bases spanning the gap. Germline V lookup: CDR1 SGHNT, CDR2 YENEEA. Only in-frame clones appear in the TCRdb table, and some are missing; sequencing was by immunoSEQ multiplex PCR. The sample holds roughly 2.5 million clones, about 92% seen once. The V gene is TRBV11-3, the J gene TRBJ1-3; D unresolved. This TCR derives from a man aged 18-30 years in good health. Sequences were obtained from naive CD4+ T cells sorted from blood. Described subset: CD45RA+ positively selected. CDR3 nucleotides: TGTGCCAGCAGGGGCAGGCCCTCTGGAAACACCATATATTTT. This sequence encodes CASRGRPSGNTIYF.